The 10 T cell receptor beta chains below come from one sample, sequenced in a study of blood T cell repertoires in COVID-19. The protocol was immunoSEQ multiplex PCR, while the TCRdb copy is restricted to in-frame clones and leaves out a portion. The sample yields more than 200,000 clones, 88% seen once. Sequenced input: peripheral blood. The receptors originated from a human donor in a cohort sampled during active COVID-19.

CDR3 nucleotide sequence: TGTGCCAGCAGTGGACAGCCCTCTGGGGCCAACGTCCTGACTTTC. Protein sequence: CASSGQPSGANVLTF. The chain joins TRBV27 to TRBJ2-6, with a weak D call TRBD1 (6 bases). This CDR3 contains 15 residues. V was shortened by 5 bases and J by 0 bases, with 8 bases between the two germline ends. The germline CDR1 and CDR2 sequences are MNHEY and SMNVEV (reference sequence).

The genes are TRBV6-6 and TRBJ1-2; 7 bases are shared with TRBD1. V shed 8 bases and J 4 bases; nucleotides not matched to a gene: 13. The germline V gene encodes CDR1 MNHNY and CDR2 SVGAGI (reference sequence). The CDR3 contains 15 residues. The CDR3 DNA follows: TGTGCCAGCCGATCAAGGACAGGACGCGGCTATGGCTACACCTTC. This translates into CASRSRTGRGYGYTF.

The V and J genes are TRBV7-2 and TRBJ1-2; D not certain. CDR1 is SGHTA, CDR2 FQGNSA, per germline. Trimming took off 5 bases at V and 8 bases at J, with 9 bases between the two ends. CDR3 length equals 11 residues. CDR3 nucleotides: TGTGCCAGCAGCGCTACGGGGGGCTACACCTTC. Translating it yields CASSATGGYTF.

There are many counts of this clone. This chain's CDR3 is CASSIATSGTYEQYF. CDR3 bases: TGTGCCAGTAGTATAGCGACTAGCGGGACTTACGAGCAGTACTTC. The chain links TRBV19 to TRBJ2-7, with 11 positions matching TRBD2. The CDR3 consists of 15 residues. CDR1 is LNHDA and CDR2 is SQIVND in the germline V gene (reference sequence). J was trimmed by 4 bases and V by 1 base; bases with no gene match: 3.

The chain carries TRBV4-2 and TRBJ2-7; a weak D match, TRBD1 (6 bases). Germline CDR1 and CDR2: LGHNA and YNFKEQ. Trimming removed 1 base at V and 0 bases at J, with 19 bases between. The CDR3 contains 18 residues. This chain's CDR3 is CASSQGISTGSASYEQYF. The CDR3 DNA is TGTGCCAGCAGCCAAGGGATATCGACAGGTTCGGCCTCCTACGAGCAGTACTTC.

The rearrangement uses TRBV12-3 or TRBV12-4 and TRBJ1-1; D is undetermined. Trimming stripped 5 bases from V and 7 bases from J, with 11 bases between. The CDR3 length is 12 residues. The DNA of the CDR3 is TGTGCCAGCAGTCCGTCCCGACTTGAAGCTTTCTTT. The encoded protein is CASSPSRLEAFF.

The chain employs TRBV13 and TRBJ2-4; 7 bases align to TRBD1. The germline CDR1 and CDR2 sequences are PRHDT and FYEKMQ (reference sequence). The CDR3 is 19 amino acids. The junction had 16 bases not matched to a gene; V was cut back by 1 base and J by 4 bases. The CDR3 DNA follows: TGTGCCAGCAGCTTAGCCCGCCGAGGGGGCCAAAAGCAAAAAAACATTCAGTACTTC. Protein: CASSLARRGGQKQKNIQYF.

This clone appeared once. The V gene is TRBV9, the J gene TRBJ1-1; possibly TRBD1 for D (6 bases). From germline, CDR1 is SGDLS and CDR2 YYNGEE. This CDR3 has 15 amino acids. The V and J ends lost 2 bases and 1 base respectively, with 12 bases between them. CDR3 residues: CASSVLPTGNTEAFF. The CDR3 region has the DNA TGTGCCAGCAGCGTGCTGCCGACAGGGAACACTGAAGCTTTCTTT.

The V gene is TRBV4-3, the J gene TRBJ2-5; TRBD1 matches 8 bases. The ends lost 0 bases at V and 7 bases at J; junction bases unmatched: 7. This CDR3 has 15 residues. CDR1 and CDR2 from the germline V gene are LGHNA and YSLEER. DNA for the CDR3: TGCGCCAGCAGCCAAGACAGGGGGCGCGGTGTGACCCAGTACTTC. This sequence encodes CASSQDRGRGVTQYF.

The chain employs TRBV6-6 and TRBJ2-7, with D tentatively TRBD2 (5 bases). This CDR3 has 14 residues. CDR1 MNHNY and CDR2 SVGAGI come from the germline V gene (reference sequence). V lost 6 bases and J 3 bases, leaving 15 bases between the germline ends. CDR3 sequence reads: CASSPADLFYEQYF. The CDR3, as DNA: TGTGCCAGCAGCCCAGCGGACCTATTCTACGAGCAGTACTTC.